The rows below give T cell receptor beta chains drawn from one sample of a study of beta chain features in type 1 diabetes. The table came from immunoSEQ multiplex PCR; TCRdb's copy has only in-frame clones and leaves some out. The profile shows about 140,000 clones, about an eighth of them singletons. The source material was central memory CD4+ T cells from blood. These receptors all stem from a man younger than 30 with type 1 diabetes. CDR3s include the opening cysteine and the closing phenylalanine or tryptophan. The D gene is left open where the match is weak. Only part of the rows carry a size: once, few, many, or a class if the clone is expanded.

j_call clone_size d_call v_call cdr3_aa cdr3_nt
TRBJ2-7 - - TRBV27 CASSRSGTNDEQYF TGTGCCAGCAGTCGTTCCGGGACAAATGACGAGCAGTACTTC
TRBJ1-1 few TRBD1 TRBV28 CASSSIKTGSVNTEAFF TGTGCCAGCAGTTCGATAAAGACAGGGTCGGTGAACACTGAAGCTTTCTTT
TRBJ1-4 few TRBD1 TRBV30 CAWNGAATGEEKLFF TGTGCCTGGAACGGTGCCGCTACAGGGGAGGAAAAACTGTTTTTT
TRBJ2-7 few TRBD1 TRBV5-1 CASSDGQGDNEQYF TGCGCCAGCAGCGACGGACAGGGAGACAACGAGCAGTACTTC
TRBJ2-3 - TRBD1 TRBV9 CASSVDGQGTDTQYF TGTGCCAGCAGCGTGGACGGACAGGGAACAGATACGCAGTATTTT
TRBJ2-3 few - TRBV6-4 CASSDPSTDTQYF TGTGCCAGCAGTGACCCTAGCACAGATACGCAGTATTTT
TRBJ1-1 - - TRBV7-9 CASSWGATEAFF TGTGCCAGCAGCTGGGGGGCCACTGAAGCTTTCTTT
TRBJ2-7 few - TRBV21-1 CASSKGKTYEQYF TGTGCCAGCAGCAAGGGAAAGACCTACGAGCAGTACTTC
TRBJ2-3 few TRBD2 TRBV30 CAWSQGLAGTDTQYF TGTGCCTGGAGCCAGGGACTAGCGGGGACAGATACGCAGTATTTT
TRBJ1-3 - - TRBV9 CASSPIGRNTIYF TGTGCCAGCAGCCCCATTGGTAGAAACACCATATATTTT
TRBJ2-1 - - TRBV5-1 CASSNEGLDNNEQFF TGCGCCAGCAGCAACGAGGGGCTAGATAACAATGAGCAGTTCTTC
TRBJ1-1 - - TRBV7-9 CASSLGTGHEAFF TGTGCCAGCAGCTTAGGTACGGGGCATGAAGCTTTCTTT
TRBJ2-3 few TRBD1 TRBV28 CASSSGQGGTDTQYF TGTGCCAGCAGTTCGGGACAGGGAGGCACAGATACGCAGTATTTT
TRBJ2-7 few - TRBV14 CGPRAYEQYF TGTGGCCCCCGGGCCTACGAGCAGTACTTC
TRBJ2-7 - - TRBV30 CAWSRGVYEQYF TGTGCCTGGAGTAGGGGTGTATACGAGCAGTACTTC
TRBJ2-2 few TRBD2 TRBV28 CASSPPTSGGTNTGELFF TGTGCCAGCAGTCCCCCGACTAGCGGGGGGACAAACACCGGGGAGCTGTTTTTT
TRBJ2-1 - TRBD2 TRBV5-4 CASSSGLAGSTYNEQFF TGTGCCAGCAGTTCCGGACTAGCGGGGTCAACCTACAATGAGCAGTTCTTC
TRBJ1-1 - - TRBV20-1 CSASLSYEAFF TGCAGTGCTTCCCTCAGCTATGAAGCTTTCTTT
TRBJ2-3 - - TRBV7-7 CASSLQGLDSTDTQYF TGTGCCAGCAGCTTACAGGGCCTAGATAGCACAGATACGCAGTATTTT
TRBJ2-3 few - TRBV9 CASSVGPARTDTQYF TGTGCCAGCAGCGTAGGACCGGCGCGCACAGATACGCAGTATTTT
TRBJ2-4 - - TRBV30 CAWSGNRVSKNIQYF TGTGCCTGGAGTGGAAACAGGGTTTCCAAAAACATTCAGTACTTC
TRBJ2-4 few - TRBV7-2 CASSLGIRALTNIQYF TGTGCCAGCAGCTTAGGTATCCGGGCCCTTACAAACATTCAGTACTTC
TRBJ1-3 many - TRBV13 CASSFRASGNTIYF TGTGCCAGCAGCTTCCGTGCCTCTGGAAACACCATATATTTT
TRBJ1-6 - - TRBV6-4 CASSETWLGLSYNSPLHF TGTGCCAGCAGTGAGACTTGGCTGGGCCTCTCCTATAATTCACCCCTCCACTTT
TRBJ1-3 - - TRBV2 CASSLSSGNTIYF TGTGCCAGCAGTCTGAGTTCTGGAAACACCATATATTTT
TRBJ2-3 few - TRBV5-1 CASSLAGWSDTQYF TGCGCCAGCAGCTTGGCGGGGTGGTCAGATACGCAGTATTTT
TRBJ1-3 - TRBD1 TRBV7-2 CASSLNRGGNTIYF TGTGCCAGCAGCTTAAACAGGGGTGGAAACACCATATATTTT
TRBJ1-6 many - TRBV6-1 CASSEGLSYNSPLHF TGTGCCAGCAGTGAAGGGCTGAGCTATAATTCACCCCTCCACTTT
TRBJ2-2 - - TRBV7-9 CASSFTDGRTLFF TGTGCCAGCAGCTTTACCGATGGACGGACGCTGTTTTTT
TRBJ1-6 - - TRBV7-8 CASSPDGRNSPLHF TGTGCCAGCAGCCCCGACGGGAGAAATTCACCCCTCCACTTT
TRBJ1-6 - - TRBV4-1 CASSQRGADNSPLHF TGCGCCAGCAGCCAACGGGGGGCGGATAATTCACCCCTCCACTTT
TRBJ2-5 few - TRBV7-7 CASSSQPGETQYF TGTGCTAGCAGCTCTCAGCCGGGGGAGACCCAGTACTTC
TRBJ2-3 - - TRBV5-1 CASSIGTSTDTQYF TGCGCCAGCAGCATAGGGACTAGCACAGATACGCAGTATTTT
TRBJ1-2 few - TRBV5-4 CASSLRATTTSYGYTF TGTGCCAGCAGCTTGAGAGCCACGACGACCTCCTATGGCTACACCTTC
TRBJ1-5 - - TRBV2 CASSEQGWNQPQHF TGTGCCAGCAGTGAACAGGGATGGAATCAGCCCCAGCATTTT
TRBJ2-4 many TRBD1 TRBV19 CASRETGGKNIQYF TGTGCCAGTAGAGAGACAGGGGGCAAAAACATTCAGTACTTC
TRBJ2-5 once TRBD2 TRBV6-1 CASSEAAGGRETQYF TGTGCCAGCAGTGAAGCCGCGGGGGGGAGGGAGACCCAGTACTTC
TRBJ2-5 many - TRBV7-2 CASSDLPAARETQYF TGTGCCAGCAGCGACCTGCCCGCGGCGCGCGAGACCCAGTACTTC
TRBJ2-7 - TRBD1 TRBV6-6 CASRSQGLEQYF TGTGCCAGCAGGTCACAGGGGCTCGAGCAGTACTTC
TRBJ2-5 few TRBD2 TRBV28 CASSLGGGDVETQYF TGTGCCAGCAGTTTAGGCGGGGGGGACGTGGAGACCCAGTACTTC
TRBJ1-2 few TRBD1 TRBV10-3 CAISESGTGGGYGYTF TGTGCCATCAGTGAGTCCGGGACAGGGGGCGGCTATGGCTACACCTTC
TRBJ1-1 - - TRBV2 CASQKTGDPGAFF TGTGCCAGTCAAAAAACAGGCGACCCTGGGGCTTTCTTT
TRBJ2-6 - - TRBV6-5 CASSSQATGANVLTF TGTGCCAGCAGTTCACAGGCGACTGGGGCCAACGTCCTGACTTTC
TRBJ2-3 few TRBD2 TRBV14 CASSQDWLAGRDTQYF TGTGCCAGCAGCCAAGATTGGCTAGCGGGGAGGGATACGCAGTATTTT
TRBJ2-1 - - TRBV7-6 CASSLRGSYNEQFF TGTGCCAGCAGCTTGCGCGGGTCCTATAATGAGCAGTTCTTC
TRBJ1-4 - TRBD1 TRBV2 CASSHDRASTNEKLFF TGTGCCAGCAGCCACGACAGGGCCTCAACTAATGAAAAACTGTTTTTT
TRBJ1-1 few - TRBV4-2 CASSQTDGGQRAFF TGTGCCAGCAGCCAAACCGATGGGGGACAACGAGCTTTCTTT
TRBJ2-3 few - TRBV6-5 CASSSNRDHTQYF TGTGCCAGCAGTTCCAACAGGGATCATACGCAGTATTTT
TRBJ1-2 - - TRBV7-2 CASSPQGPSNYGYTF TGTGCCAGCAGCCCACAGGGCCCATCTAACTATGGCTACACCTTC
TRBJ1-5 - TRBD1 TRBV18 CASSQRQGMGNQPQHF TGTGCCAGCTCACAACGACAGGGGATGGGCAATCAGCCCCAGCATTTT
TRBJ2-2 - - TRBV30 CASRQAYTGELFF TGTGCCTCCCGACAGGCCTACACCGGGGAGCTGTTTTTT
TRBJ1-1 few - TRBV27 CASSFSLVAFF TGTGCCAGCAGTTTCTCGCTTGTAGCTTTCTTT
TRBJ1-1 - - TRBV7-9 CASSLGSGDGGAFF TGTGCCAGCAGCTTAGGGTCAGGGGACGGTGGAGCTTTCTTT
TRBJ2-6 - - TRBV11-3 CASSLAAGPSSGANVLTF TGTGCCAGCAGCTTAGCCGCGGGGCCGAGCTCTGGGGCCAACGTCCTGACTTTC
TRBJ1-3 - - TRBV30 CAWSVATGPGNTIYF TGTGCCTGGAGTGTAGCAACAGGGCCTGGAAACACCATATATTTT
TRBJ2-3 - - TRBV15 CATSREGLGGTSTDTQYF TGTGCCACCAGCAGAGAAGGGTTAGGCGGGACTAGCACAGATACGCAGTATTTT